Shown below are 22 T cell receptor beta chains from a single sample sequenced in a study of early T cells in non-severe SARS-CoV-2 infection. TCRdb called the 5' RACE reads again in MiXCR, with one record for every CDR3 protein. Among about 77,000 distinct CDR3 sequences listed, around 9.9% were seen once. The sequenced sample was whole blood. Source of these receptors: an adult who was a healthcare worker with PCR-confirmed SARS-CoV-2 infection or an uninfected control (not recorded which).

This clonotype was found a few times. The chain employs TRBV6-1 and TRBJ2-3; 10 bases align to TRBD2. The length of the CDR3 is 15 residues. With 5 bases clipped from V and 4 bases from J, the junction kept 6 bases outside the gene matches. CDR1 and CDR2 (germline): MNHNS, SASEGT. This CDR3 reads CASSHTSGNADTQYF. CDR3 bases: TGTGCCAGCAGTCATACTAGCGGGAATGCAGATACGCAGTATTTT.

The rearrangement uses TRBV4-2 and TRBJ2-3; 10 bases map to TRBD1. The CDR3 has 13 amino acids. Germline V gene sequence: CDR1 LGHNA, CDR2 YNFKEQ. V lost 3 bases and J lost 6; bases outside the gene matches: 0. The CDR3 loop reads CASSQGQGDTQYF. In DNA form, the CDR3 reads TGTGCCAGCAGCCAGGGACAGGGGGATACGCAGTATTTT.

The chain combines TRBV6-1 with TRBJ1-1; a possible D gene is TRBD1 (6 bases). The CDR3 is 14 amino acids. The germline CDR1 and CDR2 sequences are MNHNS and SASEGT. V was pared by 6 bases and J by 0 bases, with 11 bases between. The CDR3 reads CASRMTGLNTEAFF. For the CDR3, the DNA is TGTGCCAGCAGAATGACAGGCCTGAACACTGAAGCTTTCTTT.

CDR3 DNA sequence: TGCAGTGCTGCCCACAGCAGGGCATACGAGCAGTACTTC. Translated, it gives CSAAHSRAYEQYF. This chain connects TRBV20-1 to TRBJ2-7; tentative D call: TRBD1 (5 bases). The CDR3 spans 13 residues. Deletions cut 5 bases from V and 4 bases from J, with 15 bases between. Germline CDR1 DFQATT, CDR2 SNEGSKA (reference sequence).

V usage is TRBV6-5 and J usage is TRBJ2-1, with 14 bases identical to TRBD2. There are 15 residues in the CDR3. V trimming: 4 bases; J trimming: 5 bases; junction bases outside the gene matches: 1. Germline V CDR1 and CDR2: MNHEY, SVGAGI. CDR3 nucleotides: TGTGCCAGCAGTTCGGGACTAGCGGGAGACAATGAGCAGTTCTTC. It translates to CASSSGLAGDNEQFF.

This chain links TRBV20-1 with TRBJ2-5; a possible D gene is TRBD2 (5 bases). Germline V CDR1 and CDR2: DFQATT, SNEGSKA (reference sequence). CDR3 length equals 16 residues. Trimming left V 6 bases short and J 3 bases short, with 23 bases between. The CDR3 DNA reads TGCAGTGCACAAGGAGGACTTCCCGTTGAGAAAGAGACCCAGTACTTC. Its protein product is CSAQGGLPVEKETQYF.

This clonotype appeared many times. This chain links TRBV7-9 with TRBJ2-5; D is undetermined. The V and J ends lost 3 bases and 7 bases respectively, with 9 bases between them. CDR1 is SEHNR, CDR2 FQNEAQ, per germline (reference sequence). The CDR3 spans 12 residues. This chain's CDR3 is CASSLVGGTQYF. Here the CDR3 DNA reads TGTGCCAGCAGCTTGGTTGGTGGGACCCAGTACTTC.

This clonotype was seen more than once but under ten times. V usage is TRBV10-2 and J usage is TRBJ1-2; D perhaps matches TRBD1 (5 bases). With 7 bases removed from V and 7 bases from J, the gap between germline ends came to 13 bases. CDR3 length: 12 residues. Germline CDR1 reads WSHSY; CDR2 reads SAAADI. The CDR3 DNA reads TGCGCCAGCACCCCCAATCAGGGTGGCTACACCTTC. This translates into CASTPNQGGYTF.

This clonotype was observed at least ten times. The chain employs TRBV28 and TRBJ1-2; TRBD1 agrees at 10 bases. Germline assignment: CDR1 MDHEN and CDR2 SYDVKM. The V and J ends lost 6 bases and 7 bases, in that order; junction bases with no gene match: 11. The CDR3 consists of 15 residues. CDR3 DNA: TGTGCCAGCAGCCCAATTGGGGACAGGGGAAGTGGCTACACCTTC. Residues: CASSPIGDRGSGYTF.

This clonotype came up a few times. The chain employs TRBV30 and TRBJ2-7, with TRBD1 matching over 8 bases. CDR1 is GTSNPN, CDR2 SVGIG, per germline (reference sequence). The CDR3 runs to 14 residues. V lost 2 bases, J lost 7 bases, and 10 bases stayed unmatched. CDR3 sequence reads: CAWSSGRGRKEQYF. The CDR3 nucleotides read TGTGCCTGGAGTAGCGGCAGGGGGCGCAAAGAGCAGTACTTC. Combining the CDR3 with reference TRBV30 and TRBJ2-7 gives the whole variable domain SQTIHQWPATLVQPVGSPLSLECTVEGTSNPNLYWYRQAAGRGLQLLFYSVGIGQISSEVPQNLSASRPQDRQFILSSKKLLLSDSGFYLCAWSSGRGRKEQYFGPGTRLTVT.

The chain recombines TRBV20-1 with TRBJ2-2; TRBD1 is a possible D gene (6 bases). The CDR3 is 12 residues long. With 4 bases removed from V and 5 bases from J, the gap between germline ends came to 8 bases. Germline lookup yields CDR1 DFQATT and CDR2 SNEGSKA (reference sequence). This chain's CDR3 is CSATRGTGELFF. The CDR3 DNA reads TGCAGTGCTACCAGGGGAACCGGGGAGCTGTTTTTT.

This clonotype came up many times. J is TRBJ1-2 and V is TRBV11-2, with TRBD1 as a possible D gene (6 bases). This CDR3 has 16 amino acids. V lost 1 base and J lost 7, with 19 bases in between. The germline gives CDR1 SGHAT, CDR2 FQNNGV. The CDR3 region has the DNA TGTGCCAGCAGCTTAGCCCCTAACCCGACAGGAGGTGGCTACACCTTC. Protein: CASSLAPNPTGGGYTF.

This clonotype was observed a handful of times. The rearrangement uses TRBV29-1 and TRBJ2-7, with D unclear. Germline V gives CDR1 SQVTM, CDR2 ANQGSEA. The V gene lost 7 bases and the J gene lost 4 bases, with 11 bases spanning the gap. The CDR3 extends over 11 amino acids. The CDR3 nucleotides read TGCAGCGCCCGACTCCTTTACGAGCAGTACTTC. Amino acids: CSARLLYEQYF.

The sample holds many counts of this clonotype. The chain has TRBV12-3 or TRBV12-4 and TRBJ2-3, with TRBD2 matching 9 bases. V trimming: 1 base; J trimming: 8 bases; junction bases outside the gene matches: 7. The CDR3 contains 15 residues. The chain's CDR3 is CASSLEGLAGLTQYF. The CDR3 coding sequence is TGTGCCAGCAGTTTAGAGGGGCTAGCGGGACTTACGCAGTATTTT.

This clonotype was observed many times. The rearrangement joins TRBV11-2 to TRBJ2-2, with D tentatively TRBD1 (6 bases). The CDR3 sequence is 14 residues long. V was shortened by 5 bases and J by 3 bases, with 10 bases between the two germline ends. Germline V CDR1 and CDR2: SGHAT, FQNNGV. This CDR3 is CASSQQGYTGELFF. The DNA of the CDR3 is TGTGCCAGCAGCCAACAGGGTTACACCGGGGAGCTGTTTTTT. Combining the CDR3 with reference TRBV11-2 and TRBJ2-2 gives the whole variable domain EAGVAQSPRYKIIEKRQSVAFWCNPISGHATLYWYQQILGQGPKLLIQFQNNGVVDDSQLPKDRFSAERLKGVDSTLKIQPAKLEDSAVYLCASSQQGYTGELFFGEGSRLTVL.

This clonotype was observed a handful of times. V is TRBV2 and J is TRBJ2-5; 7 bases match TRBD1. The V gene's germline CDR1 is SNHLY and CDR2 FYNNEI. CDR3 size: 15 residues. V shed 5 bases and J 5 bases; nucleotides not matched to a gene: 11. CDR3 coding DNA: TGTGCCAGCAGTACCGAGACAGGGAGTTCGGAGACCCAGTACTTC. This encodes CASSTETGSSETQYF.

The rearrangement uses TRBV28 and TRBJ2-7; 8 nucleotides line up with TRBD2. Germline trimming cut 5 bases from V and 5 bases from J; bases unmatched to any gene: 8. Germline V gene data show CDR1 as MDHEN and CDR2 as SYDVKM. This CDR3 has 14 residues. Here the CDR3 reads CASSPGLVDHEQYF. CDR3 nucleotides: TGTGCCAGCAGTCCGGGACTAGTTGATCACGAGCAGTACTTC.

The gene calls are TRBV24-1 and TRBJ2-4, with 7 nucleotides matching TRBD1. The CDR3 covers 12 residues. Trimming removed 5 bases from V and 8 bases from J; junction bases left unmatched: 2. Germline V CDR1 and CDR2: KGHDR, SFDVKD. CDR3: CATSGQGYIQYF. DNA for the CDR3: TGTGCCACCAGTGGACAGGGTTACATTCAGTACTTC.

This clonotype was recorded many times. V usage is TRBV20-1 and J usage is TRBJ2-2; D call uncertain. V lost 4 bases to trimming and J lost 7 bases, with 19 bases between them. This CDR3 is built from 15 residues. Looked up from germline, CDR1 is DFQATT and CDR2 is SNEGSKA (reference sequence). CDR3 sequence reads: CSATDFDGGGGELFF. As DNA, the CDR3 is TGCAGTGCTACCGACTTTGACGGCGGTGGCGGGGAGCTGTTTTTT.

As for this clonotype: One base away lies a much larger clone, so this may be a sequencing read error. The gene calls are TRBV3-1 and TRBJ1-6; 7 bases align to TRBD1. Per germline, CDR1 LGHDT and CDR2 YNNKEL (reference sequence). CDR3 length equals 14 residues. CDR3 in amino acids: CANSDRAGNSPLHF. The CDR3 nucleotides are TGTGCCAACAGCGACAGGGCTGGCAATTCACCCCTCCACTTT.

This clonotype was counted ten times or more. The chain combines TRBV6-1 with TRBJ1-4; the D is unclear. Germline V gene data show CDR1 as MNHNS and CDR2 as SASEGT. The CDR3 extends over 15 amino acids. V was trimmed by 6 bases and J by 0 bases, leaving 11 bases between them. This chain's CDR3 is CASSTHIATNEKLFF. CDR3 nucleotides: TGTGCCAGCAGCACCCACATCGCAACTAATGAAAAACTGTTTTTT.

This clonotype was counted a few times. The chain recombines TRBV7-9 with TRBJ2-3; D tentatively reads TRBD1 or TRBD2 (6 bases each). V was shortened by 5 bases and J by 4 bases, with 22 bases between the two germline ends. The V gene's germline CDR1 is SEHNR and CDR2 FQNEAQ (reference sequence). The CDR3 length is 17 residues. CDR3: CASSPRGERRAPDTQYF. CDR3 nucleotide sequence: TGTGCCAGCAGCCCGAGGGGGGAGCGAAGAGCCCCAGATACGCAGTATTTT.